Reported below is one TCR beta chain. This clonotype was detected many times. The antigen this receptor binds is unknown. No base quality information exists; no much larger clone differs at one position. This sample is part of a study of patients and donors after allogeneic stem cell transplantation (dated by TCRdb to about 2020). Receptors were amplified or captured by RT-PCR. Instrument on record: NextSeq 550. The public reads were reprocessed in TCRdb via fastp at Q25 and MiXCR, keeping in-frame beta chains. Rows are combined by CDR3 protein, so each entry shows the most common genes and DNA. The sample includes some 160,000 distinct CDR3 sequences, with about 24% observed a single time. The ten largest clones add up to approximately 26% of the sample. V ends up 8 bases short and J 0 bases short, with an unmatched junction base count of 9. The CDR3 holds 15 amino acids from the cysteine to the phenylalanine. The kept DNA is CDR3 alone, 45 bases in frame from the first base. The germline V gene (reference sequence) sets CDR1 to LNHDA and CDR2 to SQIVND.

Sequences were obtained from blood, either unsorted or a sorted T cell fraction (not recorded which). This receptor chain uses TRBV19 and TRBJ1-1; TRBD1 lines up with 7 middle nucleotides. This clonotype originated in a human donor who was either an allogeneic HSCT recipient or a stem cell or donor lymphocyte infusion donor (not recorded which). It is not recorded whose cells these are; they may come from a transplant donor. The nucleotides read TGTGCCAGTGACCAGGGGGAAGGGTTGAACACTGAAGCTTTCTTT. Its amino acids are CASDQGEGLNTEAFF. Here the CDR3 is joined to the reference TRBV19 and TRBJ1-1 genes, and the full variable domain is: DGGITQSPKYLFRKEGQNVTLSCEQNLNHDAMYWYRQDPGQGLRLIYYSQIVNDFQKGDIAEGYSVSREKKESFPLTVTSAQKNPTAFYLCASDQGEGLNTEAFFGQGTRLTVV.